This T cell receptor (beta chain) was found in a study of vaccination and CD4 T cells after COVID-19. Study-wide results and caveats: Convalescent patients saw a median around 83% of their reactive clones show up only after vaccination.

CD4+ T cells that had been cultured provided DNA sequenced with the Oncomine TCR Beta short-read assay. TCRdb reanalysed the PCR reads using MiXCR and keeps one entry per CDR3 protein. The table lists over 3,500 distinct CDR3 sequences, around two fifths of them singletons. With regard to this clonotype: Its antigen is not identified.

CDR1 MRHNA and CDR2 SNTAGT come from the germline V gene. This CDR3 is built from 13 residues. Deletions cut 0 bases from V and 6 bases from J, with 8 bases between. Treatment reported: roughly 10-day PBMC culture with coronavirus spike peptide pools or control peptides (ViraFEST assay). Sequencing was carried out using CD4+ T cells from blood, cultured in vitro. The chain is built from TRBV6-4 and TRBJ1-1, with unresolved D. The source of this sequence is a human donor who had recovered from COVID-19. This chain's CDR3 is CASSDSGSPEAFF. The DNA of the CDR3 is TGTGCCAGCAGTGACTCAGGGAGTCCTGAAGCTTTCTTT.